This T cell receptor (beta chain) is from a study of T cells in Graves' hyperthyroidism and ophthalmopathy. Overall study: Before treatment of any kind, peripheral blood was taken at initial diagnosis.

This clonotype has just a few counts. Its antigen remains unknown. Used for diagnoses were clinical symptoms, serum thyroxine and TRAb, thyroid ultrasound and orbital computed tomography. Study observations and caveats: Most clonotypes expanded in the thyroid (above 0.001) were also present in blood.

V lost 5 bases, J lost 6 bases, and 7 bases lay in between. CDR1 and CDR2 from the germline V gene are SQVTM and ANQGSEA. The CDR3 has 10 amino acids. TCR beta CDR3 regions were amplified from RNA transcripts. Carried out on the TCR CDR3, a first-round RT-PCR used the HTBI primer set. From the multiplex PCR reads, TCRdb called clonotypes with MiXCR, one entry per CDR3 protein. The profile shows 450,000 to 500,000 distinct CDR3 sequences, around a fifth of them singletons. The TCR sequence derives from a woman in her 70s with Graves' ophthalmopathy. Sequencing was performed on blood. The chain couples TRBV29-1 to TRBJ1-1; D is uncertain. The CDR3 loop is CSVFISEAFF. As DNA, the CDR3 is TGCAGCGTTTTTATCTCTGAAGCTTTCTTT.